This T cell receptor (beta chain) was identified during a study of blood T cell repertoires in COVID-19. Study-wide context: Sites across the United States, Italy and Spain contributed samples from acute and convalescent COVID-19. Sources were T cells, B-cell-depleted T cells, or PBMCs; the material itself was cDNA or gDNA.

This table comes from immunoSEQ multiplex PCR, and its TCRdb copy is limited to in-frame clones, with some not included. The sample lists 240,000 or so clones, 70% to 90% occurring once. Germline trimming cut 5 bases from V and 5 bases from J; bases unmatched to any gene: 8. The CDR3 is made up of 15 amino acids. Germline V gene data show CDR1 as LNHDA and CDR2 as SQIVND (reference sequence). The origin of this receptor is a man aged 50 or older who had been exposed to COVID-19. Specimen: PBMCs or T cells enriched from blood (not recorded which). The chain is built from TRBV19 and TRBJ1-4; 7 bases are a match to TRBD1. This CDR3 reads CASSLITGANEKLFF. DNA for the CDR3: TGTGCCAGTAGTCTGATTACAGGGGCGAATGAAAAACTGTTTTTT.